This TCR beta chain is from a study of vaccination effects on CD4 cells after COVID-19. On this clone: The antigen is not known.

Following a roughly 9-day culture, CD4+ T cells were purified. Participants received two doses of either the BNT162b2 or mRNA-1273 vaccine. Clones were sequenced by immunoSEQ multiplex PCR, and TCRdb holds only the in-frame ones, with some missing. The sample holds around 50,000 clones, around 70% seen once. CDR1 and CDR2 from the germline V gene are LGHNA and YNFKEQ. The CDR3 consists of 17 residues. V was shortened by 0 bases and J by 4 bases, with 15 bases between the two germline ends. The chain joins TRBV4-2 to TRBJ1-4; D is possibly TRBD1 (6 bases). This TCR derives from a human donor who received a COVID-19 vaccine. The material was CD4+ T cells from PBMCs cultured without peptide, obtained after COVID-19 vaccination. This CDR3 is CASSQDGVTGLNEKLFF. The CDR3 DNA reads TGTGCCAGCAGCCAAGATGGGGTAACAGGGCTTAATGAAAAACTGTTTTTT.